What follows are 32 T cell receptor beta chains derived from one specimen sequenced in a study of blood T cell repertoires in COVID-19. Assay: immunoSEQ multiplex PCR; the TCRdb copy retains only in-frame clones and omits some. The data contain 280,000 or so clones, 80% to 90% of them singletons. The sequenced sample was peripheral blood. These receptor sequences come from a woman between 45 and 60 years old who had recovered from COVID-19.

This clone was counted only a few times. The V gene is TRBV6-2 or TRBV6-3, the J gene TRBJ1-5, with D perhaps matching TRBD1 (5 bases). The V and J ends lost 2 bases and 4 bases respectively, with 12 bases between them. CDR1 is MNHEY and CDR2 is SVGEGT in the germline V gene. This CDR3 has 15 amino acids. Written as DNA, the CDR3 is TGTGCCAGCAGTTACCTGGGGGAGGCAAATCAGCCCCAGCATTTT. Amino acid sequence: CASSYLGEANQPQHF.

The chain employs TRBV5-1 and TRBJ2-7; the match to TRBD2 covers 10 bases. After removal of 0 bases from V and 3 bases from J, the junction contained 3 bases not matched to a gene. CDR1 SGHRS and CDR2 YFSETQ come from the germline V gene. The CDR3 runs to 15 residues. In nucleotides, the CDR3 is TGCGCCAGCAGCTTGGATAGCGGGGGGTTCTACGAGCAGTACTTC. Protein sequence: CASSLDSGGFYEQYF.

The V and J genes are TRBV9 and TRBJ2-3; 7 nucleotides line up with TRBD2. Germline V lookup: CDR1 SGDLS, CDR2 YYNGEE. This CDR3 has 19 residues. V lost 4 bases, J lost 0 bases, and 17 bases stayed unmatched. This chain's CDR3 is CASSLGDRSGVLSTDTQYF. The CDR3 region has the DNA TGTGCCAGCAGCCTCGGTGATCGGAGCGGGGTACTTAGCACAGATACGCAGTATTTT.

This clone has only one observation. V and J are TRBV5-6 and TRBJ1-2; TRBD1 is a possible D gene (5 bases). V was trimmed by 0 bases and J by 3 bases, leaving 9 bases between them. The CDR3 loop spans 14 amino acids. The germline CDR1 and CDR2 sequences are SGHDT and YYEEEE. CDR3 nucleotide sequence: TGTGCCAGCAGCTTGGCTGGGGCACACTATGGCTACACCTTC. Translation gives CASSLAGAHYGYTF.

Points on this clone: Other nucleotide sequences from this sample produce the same CDR3. This chain connects TRBV27 to TRBJ2-3; D uncertain. The CDR3 spans 13 residues. V lost 2 bases to trimming and J lost 0 bases, with 3 bases between them. CDR1 and CDR2 (germline): MNHEY, SMNVEV (reference sequence). The CDR3 loop is CASSLTSTDTQYF. The CDR3 DNA is TGTGCCAGCAGTTTAACAAGCACAGATACGCAGTATTTT.

This clone occurred once. The chain is built from TRBV5-1 and TRBJ2-1; 8 nucleotides agree with TRBD2. V was clipped by 4 bases and J by 0 bases; unmatched bases: 3. This CDR3 region has 15 residues. Germline lookup yields CDR1 SGHRS and CDR2 YFSETQ. CDR3 nucleotide sequence: TGCGCCAGCAGCCCGGGAGGGGGCTCCTACAATGAGCAGTTCTTC. As protein: CASSPGGGSYNEQFF.

The chain recombines TRBV5-6 with TRBJ1-5, with TRBD1 as a possible D gene (6 bases). Trimming pared 3 bases from V and 1 base from J, leaving 8 bases between. Germline CDR1 and CDR2: SGHDT and YYEEEE. CDR3 length equals 14 residues. CDR3 sequence: CASSWGRSNQPQHF. In nucleotides, the CDR3 is TGTGCCAGCAGCTGGGGGCGCAGCAATCAGCCCCAGCATTTT.

Only one count was recorded for this clone. The chain couples TRBV7-9 to TRBJ1-4; D might be TRBD1 (6 bases). This CDR3 has 16 amino acids. Trimming pared 5 bases from V and 6 bases from J, leaving 19 bases between. Germline V lookup: CDR1 SEHNR, CDR2 FQNEAQ (reference sequence). The CDR3 DNA reads as TGTGCCAGCAGCCCGAGCGGGACACTTTGGGATGAAAAACTGTTTTTT. Its translation: CASSPSGTLWDEKLFF.

In DNA form, the CDR3 reads TGTGCCAGCAGTACTCCCTTGATTGCTGAGCAGTTCTTC. Amino acid sequence: CASSTPLIAEQFF. This chain connects TRBV27 to TRBJ2-1; D gene uncertain. Per the germline V gene, CDR1 is MNHEY and CDR2 is SMNVEV (reference sequence). The CDR3 extends over 13 amino acids. The ends were cut back, 5 bases at V and 9 bases at J, with 14 bases in the middle.

The rearrangement links TRBV28 to TRBJ2-5, with D possibly matching TRBD2 (5 bases). CDR1 is MDHEN and CDR2 is SYDVKM in the germline V gene. This CDR3 spans 12 amino acids. The V end lost 7 bases, the J end lost 9 bases, and 15 bases lay between the germline ends. CDR3 region: CASNSETGSQYF. The CDR3 region has the DNA TGTGCCAGCAATTCGGAGACGGGGTCCCAGTACTTC.

The rearrangement uses TRBV18 and TRBJ1-5; D gene unclear. Germline loops: CDR1 KGHSH, CDR2 LQKENI. V lost 2 bases and J 4 bases, leaving 12 bases between the germline ends. This CDR3 has 15 amino acids. The CDR3, as DNA: TGTGCCAGCTCACCAGTTTTCGGCAGGAATCAGCCCCAGCATTTT. Its protein product is CASSPVFGRNQPQHF.

Ten or more counts support this clone. The sample carries other DNA sequences with the same CDR3. This sequence joins TRBV28 and TRBJ2-2, with D possibly being TRBD1 (6 bases). Trimming left V 5 bases short and J 2 bases short, with 12 bases between. CDR1 and CDR2 from the germline V gene are MDHEN and SYDVKM. This CDR3 is 15 amino acids long. CDR3 protein: CASSPGTPNTGELFF. In nucleotides, the CDR3 is TGTGCCAGCAGTCCCGGGACACCAAACACCGGGGAGCTGTTTTTT.

This rearrangement joins TRBV19 to TRBJ2-7; 7 nucleotides align to TRBD1. Germline loops: CDR1 LNHDA, CDR2 SQIVND (reference sequence). With V trimmed by 3 bases and J by 3 bases, 8 bases remained unmatched. The CDR3 is 15 residues long. CDR3 in amino acids: CASSILGGQIYEQYF. In DNA, the CDR3 is TGTGCCAGTAGTATCCTTGGGGGACAGATCTACGAGCAGTACTTC.

The gene calls are TRBV28 and TRBJ1-3, with TRBD1 matching over 9 bases. V lost 6 bases, J lost 2 bases, and 5 bases stayed unmatched. Germline V CDR1 and CDR2: MDHEN, SYDVKM. This CDR3 region has 15 residues. The CDR3: CASSLQGAPGNTIYF. CDR3 nucleotides: TGTGCCAGCAGCCTACAGGGGGCGCCTGGAAACACCATATATTTT.

V is TRBV7-2 and J is TRBJ2-5; D perhaps matches TRBD2 (6 bases). V was clipped by 0 bases and J by 9 bases, with 11 bases between them. This CDR3 region has 13 residues. CDR1 and CDR2 from the germline V gene are SGHTA and FQGNSA. CDR3 sequence (DNA): TGTGCCAGCAGCTTAGCCCGGAGGGACGCCCAGTACTTC. Translation: CASSLARRDAQYF.

This clone was seen once. This rearrangement joins TRBV6-5 to TRBJ1-1; no reliable D call. Deletions cut 0 bases from V and 6 bases from J, with 8 bases between. The CDR3 covers 13 residues. Germline assignment: CDR1 MNHEY and CDR2 SVGAGI. CDR3 sequence (DNA): TGTGCCAGCAGTTACTCGGGCGGGTCTGAAGCTTTCTTT. This encodes CASSYSGGSEAFF.

V usage is TRBV6-2 or TRBV6-3 and J usage is TRBJ1-2; D might be TRBD1 (6 bases). The germline V gene encodes CDR1 MNHEY and CDR2 SVGEGT. The CDR3 runs to 13 residues. Trimming cost V 7 bases and J 6 bases, with 15 bases left between them. CDR3 DNA: TGTGCCAGCAACCCGGGACACGGGGATGGCTACACCTTC. This codes for CASNPGHGDGYTF.

V and J are TRBV28 and TRBJ1-2, with 7 nucleotides matching TRBD1. J lost 4 bases, V lost 8 bases, and 7 bases had no gene match. CDR1 MDHEN and CDR2 SYDVKM come from the germline V gene. This CDR3 spans 13 amino acids. CDR3 DNA: TGTGCCAGCGGAACAGGGGTAGGCTATGGCTACACCTTC. This encodes CASGTGVGYGYTF.

V and J are TRBV5-1 and TRBJ2-2, with 8 bases that match TRBD1. CDR1 and CDR2 from the germline V gene are SGHRS and YFSETQ. The CDR3 extends over 14 amino acids. The V segment lost 4 bases and the J segment 9 bases; nucleotides outside the gene matches: 8. CDR3 DNA sequence: TGCGCCAGCAGCGTAACGGCAGGGGGCCGGGAGCTGTTTTTT. The encoded protein is CASSVTAGGRELFF.

This chain connects TRBV19 to TRBJ1-2; 7 bases match TRBD1. This CDR3 is 16 amino acids long. The ends lost 6 bases at V and 1 base at J; junction bases unmatched: 11. CDR1 LNHDA and CDR2 SQIVND come from the germline V gene (reference sequence). CDR3 amino acids: CASRSPRQGFNYGYTF. The DNA for the CDR3 is TGTGCCAGTAGGTCCCCCCGACAGGGCTTTAACTATGGCTACACCTTC. Supplemented by reference TRBV19 and TRBJ1-2, the full variable domain reads DGGITQSPKYLFRKEGQNVTLSCEQNLNHDAMYWYRQDPGQGLRLIYYSQIVNDFQKGDIAEGYSVSREKKESFPLTVTSAQKNPTAFYLCASRSPRQGFNYGYTFGSGTRLTVV.

V usage is TRBV28 and J usage is TRBJ2-5; TRBD2 aligns across 7 bases. V was clipped by 2 bases and J by 5 bases; unmatched bases: 5. CDR1 is MDHEN and CDR2 is SYDVKM in the germline V gene. The CDR3 runs 14 residues. In DNA, the CDR3 is TGTGCCAGCAGTTTAGCGGGAGAGTGGGAGACCCAGTACTTC. This codes for CASSLAGEWETQYF. Full variable domain (outside the CDR3, taken from reference TRBV28 and TRBJ2-5): DVKVTQSSRYLVKRTGEKVFLECVQDMDHENMFWYRQDPGLGLRLIYFSYDVKMKEKGDIPEGYSVSREKKERFSLILESASTNQTSMYLCASSLAGEWETQYFGPGTRLLVL.

The chain uses TRBV3-1 (or the pseudogene TRBV3-2) and TRBJ1-4; D gene unclear. Deletions cut 1 base from V and 7 bases from J, with 10 bases between. The CDR3 sequence is 14 residues long. Germline V gene lookup returns CDR1 LGHDT and CDR2 YNNKEL (reference sequence). As DNA, the CDR3 is TGTGCCAGCAGCCAAGCCGGCCTAGGTGAAAAACTGTTTTTT. The encoded protein is CASSQAGLGEKLFF.

This clone has a single count. V gene TRBV4-3 combines with J gene TRBJ1-6; no reliable D call. The CDR3 runs 14 residues. The V gene's germline CDR1 is LGHNA and CDR2 YSLEER. Trimming shortened V by 1 base and J by 8 bases, and 9 bases separated the two germline ends. The CDR3 reads CASSQGPYDSPLHF. CDR3 DNA sequence: TGCGCCAGCAGCCAAGGGCCTTACGATTCACCCCTCCACTTT.

The gene calls are TRBV28 and TRBJ1-1, with 8 bases fitting TRBD1. The V segment lost 4 bases and the J segment 4 bases; nucleotides outside the gene matches: 8. The germline V gene has CDR1 MDHEN and CDR2 SYDVKM. The CDR3 extends over 15 amino acids. The CDR3 bases are TGTGCCAGCAGTTCCTCTCCAGGGGGCTCCACTGAAGCTTTCTTT. Its protein is CASSSSPGGSTEAFF.

V usage is TRBV29-1 and J usage is TRBJ2-3, with D possibly matching TRBD1 (5 bases). The CDR3 is 13 amino acids. V was pared by 2 bases and J by 1 base, with 7 bases between. Germline V gene data show CDR1 as SQVTM and CDR2 as ANQGSEA. The CDR3 DNA is TGCAGCGTTGAATTAGGGGGCACAGATACGCAGTATTTT. Protein product: CSVELGGTDTQYF.

V and J are TRBV30 and TRBJ2-5; no firm D call. Deletions cut 0 bases from V and 4 bases from J, with 6 bases between. CDR1 is GTSNPN and CDR2 is SVGIG in the germline V gene (reference sequence). There are 12 residues in the CDR3. The CDR3 spells CAWSVQVETQYF. The DNA for the CDR3 is TGTGCCTGGAGTGTTCAGGTAGAGACCCAGTACTTC.

The chain has TRBV2 and TRBJ1-2, with D hard to call. This CDR3 contains 13 residues. V was pared by 2 bases and J by 1 base, with 5 bases between. Germline V gene lookup returns CDR1 SNHLY and CDR2 FYNNEI. DNA of the CDR3: TGTGCCAGCAGTGAAACAGTTAACTATGGCTACACCTTC. The encoded protein is CASSETVNYGYTF. The variable domain in full, with the rest retrieved from reference TRBV2 and TRBJ1-2, is EPEVTQTPSHQVTQMGQEVILRCVPISNHLYFYWYRQILGQKVEFLVSFYNNEISEKSEIFDDQFSVERPDGSNFTLKIRSTKLEDSAMYFCASSETVNYGYTFGSGTRLTVV.

This chain uses TRBV2 with TRBJ2-5; 7 nucleotides line up with TRBD2. With 4 bases clipped from V and 5 bases from J, the junction kept 7 bases outside the gene matches. The germline V gene encodes CDR1 SNHLY and CDR2 FYNNEI. The CDR3 has 14 amino acids. The CDR3, as DNA: TGTGCCAGCAGTGCCATGTGGGAGGGGGAGACCCAGTACTTC. Amino acids: CASSAMWEGETQYF.

The CDR3 reads CASTYPGREYEQYF. CDR3 nucleotides: TGTGCCAGCACCTATCCGGGCAGGGAATACGAGCAGTACTTC. The rearrangement joins TRBV6-5 to TRBJ2-7; possible D gene TRBD1, 5 bases. CDR3 length equals 14 residues. Trimming cost V 7 bases and J 4 bases, with 17 bases left between them. Per germline, CDR1 MNHEY and CDR2 SVGAGI.

V usage is TRBV27 and J usage is TRBJ1-1, with a tentative D call TRBD1 (5 bases). The CDR3 is 14 amino acids. The germline gives CDR1 MNHEY, CDR2 SMNVEV (reference sequence). V lost 8 bases and J lost 4, with 17 bases in between. CDR3 amino acids: CASSWGGRTTEAFF. The CDR3 DNA sequence: TGTGCCAGCTCCTGGGGGGGGAGGACCACTGAAGCTTTCTTT.

This clone turned up a few times. The rearrangement links TRBV2 to TRBJ1-1, with a tentative D call TRBD1 (6 bases). Germline CDR1 is SNHLY and CDR2 is FYNNEI. Trimming shortened V by 5 bases and J by 8 bases, and 9 bases separated the two germline ends. This CDR3 comprises 11 residues. CDR3 amino acids: CASSLQGEAFF. The CDR3 DNA reads as TGTGCCAGCAGTCTACAGGGAGAAGCTTTCTTT.

This clone has a handful of counts. The chain is built from TRBV28 and TRBJ2-1; 7 bases align to TRBD1. The CDR3 has 15 residues. Germline CDR1 is MDHEN and CDR2 is SYDVKM. J lost 5 bases, V lost 3 bases, and 7 bases had no gene match. The CDR3 DNA reads as TGTGCCAGCAGTTTGACAGGGTGGAGGAACAATGAGCAGTTCTTC. This translates into CASSLTGWRNNEQFF.